This T cell receptor (beta chain) was profiled in a study of response to subunit inactivated influenza vaccine. Study results and caveats: Authors suggested each seasonal flu vaccination may recruit only limited numbers of new T cells.

The V gene end was trimmed by 11 bases and the J gene end by 3 bases; junction bases not matched to a gene: 6. The CDR3 runs 13 residues. Germline CDR1 SEHNR, CDR2 FQNEAQ (reference sequence). MiXCR was run by TCRdb on the RT-PCR reads, yielding one entry per CDR3 protein. The sample yields a few hundred thousand distinct CDR3 sequences, 6% to 9% seen once. In the case of this clonotype: The antigen is unknown.

The receptor's source is a man between 50 and 70 years old who received an inactivated influenza vaccine. The sample consisted of PBMCs from blood, taken less than 30 months after vaccination. J is TRBJ2-2 and V is TRBV7-9, with 7 bases aligning to TRBD1. The CDR3 sequence is CAVRDRDTGELFF. CDR3 DNA sequence: TGTGCCGTCCGGGACAGAGACACCGGGGAGCTGTTTTTT.